Listed below are T cell receptor beta chains from one sample, sequenced in a study of OX40 agonist ivuxolimab in advanced cancers. Profiled with immunoSEQ multiplex PCR; TCRdb holds only in-frame clones, not every one. The sample includes 9,500 to 13,000 clones, 65% to 85% of them seen just once. Sequences were derived from CD4+ or CD8+ T cells sorted from blood, sampled in a trial of the OX40 agonist ivuxolimab. The receptors originated from an adult with an advanced solid tumor such as melanoma, head and neck, liver or kidney cancer. CDR3s include the opening cysteine and the closing phenylalanine or tryptophan. Each record gives: J gene, clone size, D gene, V gene, CDR3 protein, CDR3 DNA. A D gene is named only where the DNA matches it firmly. The size entry is marked missing in some rows and otherwise reads once, few, many or a size class.

>TRBJ2-7|NA|NA|TRBV7-6
CASSLPRDGEQYF
TGTGCCAGCAGCTTACCCAGAGATGGCGAGCAGTACTTC
>TRBJ1-2|NA|NA|TRBV6-5
CASSPSGRIYGYTF
TGTGCCAGCAGCCCATCCGGACGGATCTATGGCTACACCTTC
>TRBJ1-1|NA|NA|TRBV29-1
CSVEDSGLNTEAFF
TGCAGCGTTGAAGATTCCGGACTCAACACTGAAGCTTTCTTT
>TRBJ2-3|NA|TRBD1|TRBV2
CASGNVRQGERDTQYF
TGTGCCAGCGGGAACGTTAGGCAGGGGGAGAGGGATACGCAGTATTTT
>TRBJ1-6|NA|NA|TRBV6-5
CASSSGVGDSNSPLHF
TGTGCCAGCAGTTCCGGGGTTGGGGATAGTAATTCACCCCTCCACTTT
>TRBJ2-2|NA|NA|TRBV6-5
CASSYGTPGELFF
TGTGCCAGCAGTTACGGGACGCCCGGGGAGCTGTTTTTT
>TRBJ2-5|once|NA|TRBV6-5
CASSYTPLPQETQYF
TGTGCCAGCAGTTACACCCCCCTCCCTCAGGAGACCCAGTACTTC
>TRBJ1-1|once|NA|TRBV5-4
CASSSPGLLETEAFF
TGTGCCAGCAGCTCCCCTGGGCTCCTAGAGACTGAAGCTTTCTTT
>TRBJ2-7|NA|NA|TRBV7-8
CASSPQSVAGHEQYF
TGTGCCAGCAGTCCCCAAAGTGTAGCCGGACACGAGCAGTACTTC
>TRBJ2-7|NA|NA|TRBV18
CASSPPVEQASSYEQYF
TGTGCCAGCTCACCACCGGTGGAGCAAGCGAGCTCCTACGAGCAGTACTTC
>TRBJ2-7|NA|TRBD2|TRBV13
CASSSALAGRYVEQYF
TGTGCCAGCAGCTCAGCACTAGCGGGACGTTACGTGGAGCAGTACTTC
>TRBJ2-5|NA|TRBD2|TRBV27
CASSLLAGGLETQYF
TGTGCCAGCAGTTTACTAGCGGGGGGGCTTGAGACCCAGTACTTC
>TRBJ2-2|once|NA|TRBV7-2
CASSTSDRPKMNTGELFF
TGTGCCAGCAGCACCTCGGACAGACCCAAGATGAACACCGGGGAGCTGTTTTTT
>TRBJ2-5|large|NA|TRBV7-9
CASSRSSNSQETQYF
TGTGCCAGCAGCCGATCGTCTAACTCACAAGAGACCCAGTACTTC
>TRBJ2-1|NA|TRBD2|TRBV7-3
CASSFTSGGNEQFF
TGTGCCAGCAGCTTCACTAGCGGGGGCAATGAGCAGTTCTTC
>TRBJ2-4|NA|NA|TRBV2
CASRRTEAKNIQYF
TGTGCCAGCAGAAGGACGGAAGCCAAAAACATTCAGTACTTC
>TRBJ1-5|once|TRBD1|TRBV7-8
CASSLEGGLGQGARSNQPQHF
TGTGCCAGCAGCTTAGAGGGAGGATTGGGACAGGGGGCGAGGAGCAATCAGCCCCAGCATTTT
>TRBJ2-1|NA|NA|TRBV7-9
CASSRNEQFF
TGTGCCAGCAGCCGCAATGAGCAGTTCTTC
>TRBJ1-1|NA|NA|TRBV15
CATSRTGDLEAFF
TGTGCCACCAGCCGCACCGGGGACCTCGAAGCTTTCTTT
>TRBJ2-3|few|NA|TRBV21-1
CASSKGCQSIRTDTQYF
TGTGCCAGCAGCAAAGGGTGCCAGAGCATAAGGACAGATACGCAGTATTTT
>TRBJ2-3|medium-sized|NA|TRBV29-1
CSVETGDTQYF
TGCAGCGTTGAAACGGGAGATACGCAGTATTTT
>TRBJ2-1|NA|NA|TRBV6-5
CASSSGSSYNEQFF
TGTGCCAGCAGTTCCGGAAGCTCCTACAATGAGCAGTTCTTC
>TRBJ2-5|NA|NA|TRBV9
CASSGPETQETQYF
TGTGCCAGCAGTGGACCGGAGACACAAGAGACCCAGTACTTC
>TRBJ1-2|NA|TRBD1|TRBV27
CASSLSGTGFPLSGYTF
TGTGCCAGCAGTTTATCGGGGACAGGATTCCCTCTATCTGGCTACACCTTC
>TRBJ2-3|NA|TRBD1|TRBV6-5
CASSPHAGTVQYF
TGTGCCAGCAGCCCTCATGCCGGGACAGTGCAGTATTTT
>TRBJ2-6|NA|NA|TRBV7-9
CASSTSRSGANVLTF
TGTGCCAGCAGCACCTCTAGATCTGGGGCCAACGTCCTGACTTTC
>TRBJ1-6|NA|TRBD1|TRBV4-1
CASSQGTGVNSPLHF
TGCGCCAGCAGCCAAGGGACAGGGGTAAATTCACCCCTCCACTTT
>TRBJ2-1|once|NA|TRBV6-1
CASSERAGEGDEQFF
TGTGCCAGCAGTGAACGGGCGGGTGAGGGTGATGAGCAGTTCTTC
>TRBJ1-5|NA|NA|TRBV6-1
CASSEARPLTYSNQPQHF
TGTGCCAGCAGTGAAGCGCGACCGTTGACCTATAGCAATCAGCCCCAGCATTTT
>TRBJ2-7|NA|TRBD1|TRBV28
CASTAGGEQYF
TGTGCCAGCACTGCAGGGGGCGAGCAGTACTTC
>TRBJ2-1|NA|NA|TRBV7-8
CASSSDGSYNEQFF
TGTGCCAGCAGTTCCGACGGGTCCTACAATGAGCAATTCTTC
>TRBJ1-6|NA|TRBD1|TRBV7-9
CASSSPGQGNSPLHF
TGTGCCAGCAGCTCTCCGGGACAGGGTAATTCACCCCTCCACTTT
>TRBJ1-1|NA|NA|TRBV29-1
CSALEGGTEAFF
TGCAGCGCTTTAGAGGGGGGAACTGAAGCTTTCTTT
>TRBJ2-1|NA|TRBD1|TRBV5-3
CASSLGDRAYNEQFF
TGTGCCAGCAGCTTAGGCGACAGGGCCTACAATGAGCAGTTCTTC
>TRBJ1-2|NA|NA|TRBV6-1
CASKGGLGYTF
TGTGCCAGCAAGGGGGGGCTAGGCTACACCTTC
>TRBJ2-2|NA|NA|TRBV11-2
CASSLDWGGELFF
TGTGCCAGCAGCTTAGATTGGGGTGGGGAGCTGTTTTTT
>TRBJ1-4|once|TRBD1|TRBV11-1
CASSLTGVGEKLFF
TGTGCCAGCAGCCTGACAGGGGTGGGGGAAAAACTGTTTTTT
>TRBJ2-5|NA|TRBD2|TRBV23-1
CASSQAKTGGGYSGETQYF
TGCGCCAGCAGTCAAGCGAAGACGGGCGGGGGGTATTCGGGAGAGACCCAGTACTTC
>TRBJ2-1|NA|TRBD2|TRBV11-3
CASSGLAGDNEQFF
TGTGCCAGCTCGGGGCTAGCGGGGGACAATGAGCAGTTCTTC
>TRBJ2-1|NA|TRBD2|TRBV27
CASAGRGGYNEQFF
TGTGCTAGTGCAGGGCGGGGGGGTTACAATGAGCAGTTCTTC
>TRBJ2-1|NA|NA|TRBV6-6
CASSRDGEGYNEQFF
TGTGCCAGCAGCCGTGACGGTGAGGGCTACAATGAGCAGTTCTTC
>TRBJ1-5|NA|TRBD1|TRBV6-1
CASREGAGQPQHF
TGTGCCAGCAGGGAGGGGGCAGGCCAGCCCCAGCATTTT
>TRBJ1-3|NA|NA|TRBV7-3
CASSPDGSSGNTIYF
TGTGCCAGCAGCCCCGACGGTAGCTCTGGAAACACCATATATTTT
>TRBJ1-4|NA|TRBD1|TRBV29-1
CSVDTGAAGTNEKLFF
TGCAGCGTTGATACAGGGGCCGCGGGAACTAATGAAAAACTGTTTTTT
>TRBJ2-1|NA|NA|TRBV5-4
CASSPSYNEQFF
TGTGCCAGCAGCCCGTCTTACAATGAGCAGTTCTTC
>TRBJ2-5|NA|NA|TRBV27
CASRHLLGAAETQYF
TGTGCCAGCAGGCATTTGTTAGGCGCTGCAGAGACCCAGTACTTC
>TRBJ1-2|NA|TRBD1|TRBV9
CASSVVPGTGGNYGYTF
TGTGCCAGCAGCGTAGTTCCCGGGACAGGGGGTAACTATGGCTACACCTTC
>TRBJ1-2|NA|NA|TRBV4-1
CASSQVRAGYKGGYTF
TGCGCCAGCAGCCAAGTTAGGGCAGGGTACAAGGGTGGCTACACCTTC